This is a list of T cell receptor beta chains from one sample in a study of siplizumab effects on memory and regulatory T cells. TCRdb's table, derived via immunoSEQ multiplex PCR, lists solely in-frame clones and lacks some. Of some 90,000 clones in the sample, 70% to 90% are singletons; the top ten hold around 14%. Sequenced sample: CD4+ T cells sorted from blood. These receptors originate from a human donor in good health. The CDR3 runs from the conserved cysteine through the conserved F or W. The order of the fields is clone size, D gene, V gene, J gene, CDR3 length, CDR3 DNA, CDR3 protein. A D gene is named only where the DNA matches it firmly. The size of a clone is reported for some rows only, either as once, few or many, or as a class for expanded clones.

>NA|NA|TRBV9|TRBJ2-1|17
TGTGCCAGCAGCGTAGGATGGGGCGCGGGGCCCCTCAATGAGCAGTTCTTC
CASSVGWGAGPLNEQFF
>NA|NA|TRBV6-5|TRBJ1-6|15
TGTGCCAGCAGTAGACAGGACCCCTATAATTCACCCCTCCACTTT
CASSRQDPYNSPLHF
>NA|TRBD2|TRBV18|TRBJ2-7|15
TGTGCCAGCTCACCACTACTAGCGGGAGCTGCCGAGCAGTACTTC
CASSPLLAGAAEQYF
>NA|NA|TRBV10-3|TRBJ2-3|16
TGTGCCAGCAGTTACTCGACCGGGACTGACACAGATACGCAGTATTTT
CASSYSTGTDTDTQYF
>NA|NA|TRBV6-5|TRBJ2-1|12
TGTGCCAGCAGCCGGGCTGGCACCTCCCAGTTCTTC
CASSRAGTSQFF
>once|TRBD2|TRBV18|TRBJ2-1|16
TGTGCCAGCTCACCAGGACTAGCGTCGTCCTACAATGAGCAGTTCTTC
CASSPGLASSYNEQFF
>NA|TRBD1|TRBV2|TRBJ1-4|13
TGTGCCAGCACTGGGACAGGCAATGAAAAACTGTTTTTT
CASTGTGNEKLFF
>NA|NA|TRBV5-1|TRBJ1-4|15
TGCGCCAGCAGCGGGGTGGGAAACCCTAATGAAAAACTGTTTTTT
CASSGVGNPNEKLFF
>NA|TRBD1|TRBV7-9|TRBJ2-1|15
TGTGCCAGCAGCTTATTTGGCAGGGGGCAGAATGAGCAGTTCTTC
CASSLFGRGQNEQFF
>once|NA|TRBV18|TRBJ2-5|13
TGTGCCAGCTCACTCACCGACCAAGAGACCCAGTACTTC
CASSLTDQETQYF
>NA|NA|TRBV6-6|TRBJ1-5|14
TGTGCCAGCAAAACAGACAATAGCAATCAGCCCCAGCATTTT
CASKTDNSNQPQHF
>NA|TRBD1|TRBV5-1|TRBJ2-3|15
TGCGCCAGCAGCTTCGACAGGGGAGGTCCAGATACGCAGTATTTT
CASSFDRGGPDTQYF
>NA|NA|TRBV11-3|TRBJ2-3|17
TGTGCCAGCAGCTTAGCACTCTCCTGGGAACAGTCGGATACGCAGTATTTT
CASSLALSWEQSDTQYF
>NA|TRBD2|TRBV28|TRBJ2-5|14
TGTGCCAGCAGTCCAGGGACTAGCTGGGAGACCCAGTACTTC
CASSPGTSWETQYF
>NA|NA|TRBV7-9|TRBJ1-2|14
TGTGCCAGCAGCTTATCCAGGGACCCGGATGGCTACACCTTC
CASSLSRDPDGYTF
>NA|NA|TRBV5-4|TRBJ1-2|16
TGTGCCAGCAGCTTGGGAGGGAATCCAATTAACTATGGCTACACCTTC
CASSLGGNPINYGYTF
>NA|TRBD1|TRBV6-6|TRBJ1-1|13
TGTGCCAGCAGCCGGGACAGGGACACTGAAGCTTTCTTT
CASSRDRDTEAFF
>NA|TRBD1|TRBV7-6|TRBJ1-1|14
TGTGCCAGCAGCGCTTACAGGGGGAACACTGAAGCTTTCTTT
CASSAYRGNTEAFF
>NA|NA|TRBV10-3|TRBJ2-1|14
TGTGCCATCAATCCCGGCGGATCAGTTAGGGAGCAGTTCTTC
CAINPGGSVREQFF
>NA|NA|TRBV7-9|TRBJ2-5|16
TGTGCCAGCAGCCCCTGGGTTGGGGTAGGTAAAGAGACCCAGTACTTC
CASSPWVGVGKETQYF
>NA|NA|TRBV5-8|TRBJ1-4|13
TGTGCCAGCAGCTTACGGGGGAATGAAAAACTGTTTTTT
CASSLRGNEKLFF
>NA|TRBD1|TRBV5-4|TRBJ1-1|12
TGTGCCAGCAGCTTGGAGACAGGGAGGACTTTCTTT
CASSLETGRTFF
>once|NA|TRBV2|TRBJ1-3|14
TGTGCCAGCAGTGGAACAGGAACTGGAAACACCATATATTTT
CASSGTGTGNTIYF
>NA|NA|TRBV6-6|TRBJ2-2|13
TGTGCCAGCACAGAAATGAACACCGGGGAGCTGTTTTTT
CASTEMNTGELFF
>NA|NA|TRBV2|TRBJ2-1|15
TGTGCCAGCAGCCTCCTAGCGACAGCCTACAATGAGCAGTTCTTC
CASSLLATAYNEQFF
>NA|NA|TRBV6-5|TRBJ2-7|13
TGTGCCACCATAAGGAGCAGGGATGGCGAGCAGTACTTC
CATIRSRDGEQYF
>NA|NA|TRBV10-3|TRBJ1-1|13
TGTGCCATCAGTGAGCAGACGAACACTGAAGCTTTCTTT
CAISEQTNTEAFF
>NA|NA|TRBV11-2|TRBJ1-1|12
TGTGCCAGCAGCTTAGCGACAGTGGAAGCTTTCTTT
CASSLATVEAFF
>NA|NA|TRBV30|TRBJ1-5|16
TGTGCCTGGAATCCAGGGAACTTTATGTCAAGGCAGCCCCAGCATTTT
CAWNPGNFMSRQPQHF
>NA|NA|TRBV30|TRBJ1-6|15
TGTGCCTGGAGTGTACTCGCCAGACGTTACTCACCCCTCCACTTT
CAWSVLARRYSPLHF
>NA|TRBD2|TRBV30|TRBJ2-5|12
TGTGCCTGGAGTCGCGGGGGAGAGACCCAGTACTTC
CAWSRGGETQYF
>NA|TRBD2|TRBV5-1|TRBJ2-3|16
TGCGCCAGCAGCGTACCTTCGGGGACTAGCGGAGATACGCAGTATTTT
CASSVPSGTSGDTQYF
>NA|NA|TRBV19|TRBJ2-1|16
TGTGCCAGTAGTTTCTCCTCTATGGGAGTACGCAATGAGCAGTTCTTC
CASSFSSMGVRNEQFF
>NA|NA|TRBV7-9|TRBJ2-1|14
TGTGCCAGCAGCTTGGCGGGGCTGGGCAATGAGCAGTTCTTC
CASSLAGLGNEQFF
>NA|NA|TRBV7-9|TRBJ2-5|11
TGTGCCAGCAGCCATCGAGAGACCCAGTACTTC
CASSHRETQYF
>NA|TRBD1|TRBV18|TRBJ2-7|13
TGTGCCAGCTCACCGGGACAGTACTACGAGCAGTACTTC
CASSPGQYYEQYF
>NA|NA|TRBV7-9|TRBJ2-2|13
TGTGCCAGCAGCTTAGAATACACCGGGGAGCTGTTTTTT
CASSLEYTGELFF
>once|TRBD2|TRBV27|TRBJ2-1|16
TGTGCCAGCAGTTTAGGGCCGGGACTAGCGGGGAGGGAGCAGTTCTTC
CASSLGPGLAGREQFF
>once|NA|TRBV4-3|TRBJ2-7|13
TGCGCCAGCAGCCAAGGGACATTCTACGAGCAGTACTTC
CASSQGTFYEQYF
>NA|NA|TRBV15|TRBJ1-1|14
TGTGCCACCAGCAGACACAGGGACGTCGGTGAAGCTTTCTTT
CATSRHRDVGEAFF
>NA|NA|TRBV6-5|TRBJ1-2|13
TGTGCCAGCAGTGACAAAGAGAACTATGGCTACACCTTC
CASSDKENYGYTF
>NA|NA|TRBV6-1|TRBJ2-5|15
TGTGCCAGCAGCATCAGACAGGTCATACAAGAGACCCAGTACTTC
CASSIRQVIQETQYF
>NA|TRBD1|TRBV14|TRBJ1-2|14
TGTGCCAGCAGCCTAGTCAGGGGGCGCGGTGGCTACACCTTC
CASSLVRGRGGYTF
>NA|NA|TRBV5-1|TRBJ1-4|14
TGCGCCAGCAGCTTGGGCAGGGTAGATGAAAAACTGTTTTTT
CASSLGRVDEKLFF
>NA|TRBD1|TRBV6-5|TRBJ2-1|15
TGTGCCAGCAGTCGGCCGGGACAGGGGCTCAATGAGCAGTTCTTC
CASSRPGQGLNEQFF
>NA|NA|TRBV19|TRBJ2-3|14
TGTGCCAGTAGTGGCCGGACCTTAACCGATACGCAGTATTTT
CASSGRTLTDTQYF